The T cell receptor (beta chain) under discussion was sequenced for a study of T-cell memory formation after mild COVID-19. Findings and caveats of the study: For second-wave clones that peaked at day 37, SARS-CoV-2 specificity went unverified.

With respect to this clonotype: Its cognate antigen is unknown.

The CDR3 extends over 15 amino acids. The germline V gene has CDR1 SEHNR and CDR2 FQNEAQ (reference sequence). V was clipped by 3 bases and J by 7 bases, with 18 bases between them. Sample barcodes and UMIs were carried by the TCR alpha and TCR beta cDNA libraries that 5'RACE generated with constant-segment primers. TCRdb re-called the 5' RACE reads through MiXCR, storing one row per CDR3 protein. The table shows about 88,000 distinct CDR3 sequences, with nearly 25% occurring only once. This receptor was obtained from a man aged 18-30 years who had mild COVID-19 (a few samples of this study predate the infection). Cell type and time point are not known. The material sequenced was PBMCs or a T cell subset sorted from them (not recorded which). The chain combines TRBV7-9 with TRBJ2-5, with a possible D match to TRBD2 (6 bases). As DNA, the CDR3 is TGTGCCAGCAGCTTGGGACTTGGGGACCTCTGGACCCAGTACTTC. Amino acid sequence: CASSLGLGDLWTQYF.